The 26 T cell receptor beta chains in this list originate from one sample, sequenced in a study of beta chain features in type 1 diabetes. Expressed TCRB transcripts were sequenced, since all the RNA that had been isolated was reverse transcribed. Profiling relied on immunoSEQ multiplex PCR, and the TCRdb table lists in-frame clones only, not all of them. This table holds around 150,000 clones, 63% found once. These receptors lack a known antigen. Findings of the study overall: Researchers report that Type 1 diabetes patients had moderately but significantly shorter TCRB CDR3s across all four CD4+ subsets.

Specimen: naive CD4+ T cells from blood. The receptors were sampled from a man aged 25 to 40 with type 1 diabetes.

The chain is built from TRBV19 and TRBJ2-7; no firm D call. Germline CDR1 LNHDA, CDR2 SQIVND (reference sequence). With 8 bases removed from V and 2 bases from J, the gap between germline ends came to 16 bases. The CDR3 length is 14 residues. CDR3 in amino acids: CASGVMGSTYEQYF. The CDR3 region has the DNA TGTGCCAGTGGTGTGATGGGCAGCACCTACGAGCAGTACTTC.

The sample holds a few counts of this clone. The V and J genes are TRBV4-3 and TRBJ2-1, with D perhaps assigned TRBD1 or TRBD2 (6 bases each). Trimming stripped 1 base from V and 5 bases from J, with 15 bases between. The V gene's germline CDR1 is LGHNA and CDR2 YSLEER. The CDR3 runs 16 residues. CDR3: CASSQVFGGNDNEQFF. DNA for the CDR3: TGCGCCAGCAGCCAAGTTTTCGGGGGCAACGACAATGAGCAGTTCTTC.

This chain uses TRBV30 with TRBJ2-2, with TRBD1 as a possible D gene (5 bases). The germline V gene has CDR1 GTSNPN and CDR2 SVGIG (reference sequence). V was clipped by 0 bases and J by 7 bases, with 9 bases between them. This CDR3 spans 13 amino acids. The CDR3 region has the DNA TGTGCCTGGAGTGTACTCAGGGACGGGGAGCTGTTTTTT. Residues: CAWSVLRDGELFF.

This clone was detected a few times. The genes are TRBV7-8 and TRBJ2-3; D not resolved. Germline loops: CDR1 SGHVS, CDR2 FQNEAQ. The V end lost 0 bases, the J end lost 2 bases, and 6 bases lay between the germline ends. The CDR3 extends over 14 amino acids. CDR3 bases: TGTGCCAGCAGCTTAGCAGGGCCCACAGATACGCAGTATTTT. Translating it yields CASSLAGPTDTQYF.

The chain employs TRBV18 and TRBJ1-1; tentative D call: TRBD1 (5 bases). Germline CDR1 is KGHSH and CDR2 is LQKENI. Trimming removed 3 bases from V and 4 bases from J, with 21 bases in between. This CDR3 spans 17 amino acids. The CDR3, as DNA: TGTGCCAGCTCACCGCAGGAAGGAATCAGGGAGGCCACTGAAGCTTTCTTT. Translating it yields CASSPQEGIREATEAFF.

This chain joins TRBV21-1 and TRBJ2-7; TRBD1, the D gene given by the table, was not confirmed from the DNA. TRBV21-1 is a pseudogene segment. The CDR3 runs 15 residues. In nucleotides, the CDR3 is TGTGCCAGCAGACGGACAGGGGAATGCCCTTACGAGCAGTACTTC. This sequence encodes CASRRTGECPYEQYF.

The chain recombines TRBV25-1 with TRBJ2-7, with 8 bases matching TRBD1. The CDR3 has 16 amino acids. The V gene end was trimmed by 0 bases and the J gene end by 7 bases; junction bases not matched to a gene: 11. The V gene's germline CDR1 is MGHDK and CDR2 SYGVNS. The CDR3 spells CASSEYSDRGVREQYF. CDR3 coding DNA: TGTGCCAGCAGTGAATACTCTGACAGGGGAGTGCGGGAGCAGTACTTC.

The chain combines TRBV29-1 with TRBJ2-5; possible D gene TRBD2, 6 bases. The ends were cut back, 7 bases at V and 5 bases at J, with 17 bases in the middle. The CDR3 contains 13 residues. Germline V lookup: CDR1 SQVTM, CDR2 ANQGSEA. The CDR3 spells CSGEVRGGETQYF. DNA of the CDR3: TGCAGCGGCGAAGTACGAGGAGGGGAGACCCAGTACTTC.

This sequence joins TRBV29-1 and TRBJ1-3; perhaps TRBD1 as D (6 bases). The V end was cut by 0 bases, the J end by 4 bases, with 10 bases between. The CDR3 sequence is 14 residues long. The germline V gene encodes CDR1 SQVTM and CDR2 ANQGSEA. CDR3 coding DNA: TGCAGCGTTGAAGATAGGGGGTTCGGAAACACCATATATTTT. Protein: CSVEDRGFGNTIYF.

The V gene is TRBV5-6, the J gene TRBJ2-6; 7 bases align to TRBD1. CDR1 is SGHDT, CDR2 YYEEEE, per germline. With V trimmed by 3 bases and J by 4 bases, 13 bases remained unmatched. The CDR3 is made up of 18 amino acids. The CDR3 is CASSSPGQWTLGANVLTF. As DNA, the CDR3 is TGTGCCAGCAGCTCTCCGGGACAGTGGACGTTGGGGGCCAACGTCCTGACTTTC.

This clone occurred a few times. This chain links TRBV30 with TRBJ1-5, with D possibly matching TRBD1 (6 bases). The V end was cut by 5 bases, the J end by 1 base, with 9 bases between. Germline CDR1 GTSNPN, CDR2 SVGIG (reference sequence). The CDR3 is 13 residues long. CDR3 DNA sequence: TGTGCCTGGGAGCAGGGGAGCAATCAGCCCCAGCATTTT. Its translation: CAWEQGSNQPQHF.

The chain couples TRBV18 to TRBJ2-7; D possibly corresponds to TRBD1 (6 bases). Germline CDR1 is KGHSH and CDR2 is LQKENI. The CDR3 runs to 12 residues. The germline V and J ends were trimmed by 3 bases and 7 bases, with 10 bases remaining between them. The chain's CDR3 is CASSPQGSEQYF. CDR3 DNA: TGTGCCAGCTCACCCCAGGGGAGTGAGCAGTACTTC.

The CDR3 DNA sequence: TGTGCCTCTTACCCGGAGGGGTACACTGAAGCTTTCTTT. Translation: CASYPEGYTEAFF. V usage is TRBV30 and J usage is TRBJ1-1, with D possibly TRBD1 on 5 matching bases. CDR3 size: 13 residues. Trimming took off 7 bases at V and 3 bases at J, with 15 bases between the two ends. The germline V gene encodes CDR1 GTSNPN and CDR2 SVGIG (reference sequence).

The chain employs TRBV9 and TRBJ2-6; the D is unclear. In germline, CDR1 is SGDLS, CDR2 YYNGEE. V dropped 4 bases and J dropped 2 bases, with 13 bases sitting between them. This CDR3 has 16 residues. CDR3 in amino acids: CASSPPSGTGANVLTF. The CDR3 nucleotides read TGTGCCAGCAGCCCCCCGTCGGGTACTGGGGCCAACGTCCTGACTTTC.

The chain has TRBV29-1 and TRBJ1-2; D is possibly TRBD1 (5 bases). The CDR3 sequence is 13 residues long. Trimming pared 7 bases from V and 4 bases from J, leaving 16 bases between. Germline V gene sequence: CDR1 SQVTM, CDR2 ANQGSEA. The CDR3 DNA reads as TGCAGCGGGGAGGAGGGGACGGGCTATGGCTACACCTTC. Protein: CSGEEGTGYGYTF.

This clone appeared a single time. CDR3 sequence: CASSRDVLTGGVGDTQYF. The CDR3, as DNA: TGTGCCAGCAGCCGGGACGTTCTGACAGGGGGCGTAGGAGATACGCAGTATTTT. The chain is built from TRBV5-6 and TRBJ2-3, with 10 bases aligning to TRBD1. The CDR3 runs to 18 residues. In germline, CDR1 is SGHDT, CDR2 YYEEEE. V lost 4 bases to trimming and J lost 5 bases; unmatched junction nucleotides: 16.

This chain joins TRBV7-2 and TRBJ2-5; 8 bases are a match to TRBD2. This CDR3 spans 13 amino acids. In germline, CDR1 is SGHTA, CDR2 FQGNSA. V was pared by 5 bases and J by 4 bases, with 3 bases of the junction left unmatched. The CDR3, as DNA: TGTGCCAGCAGCCGTAGCGGGGTAGAGACCCAGTACTTC. Encoded protein: CASSRSGVETQYF.

The V call is TRBV19, the J call TRBJ2-1; 9 nucleotides agree with TRBD1. The CDR3 has 16 residues. V trimming: 6 bases; J trimming: 5 bases; junction bases outside the gene matches: 11. Germline V gene lookup returns CDR1 LNHDA and CDR2 SQIVND (reference sequence). This CDR3 is CASSKLQGANNNEQFF. The CDR3 nucleotides are TGTGCCAGTAGCAAATTACAGGGGGCAAATAACAATGAGCAGTTCTTC.

The rearrangement joins TRBV7-2 to TRBJ1-4; possible D gene TRBD1, 6 bases. V was shortened by 3 bases and J by 8 bases, with 10 bases between the two germline ends. Germline lookup yields CDR1 SGHTA and CDR2 FQGNSA. This CDR3 contains 13 residues. CDR3 in DNA: TGTGCCAGCAGCTTCGGGACATCCGAAAAACTGTTTTTT. Protein sequence: CASSFGTSEKLFF.

The CDR3 DNA is TGCGCCAGCAGCTTGATTGCAACTAATGAAAAACTGTTTTTT. This translates into CASSLIATNEKLFF. The chain has TRBV5-1 and TRBJ1-4; D call uncertain. V shed 1 base and J shed 0 bases, with 4 bases lying between them. Germline lookup yields CDR1 SGHRS and CDR2 YFSETQ. This CDR3 is 14 amino acids long.

J is TRBJ2-7 and V is TRBV14; D is unclear. The CDR3 length is 12 residues. The V gene's germline CDR1 is SGHDN and CDR2 FVKESK. V dropped 3 bases and J dropped 8 bases, with 11 bases sitting between them. The CDR3: CASSQDGGKQYF. The CDR3 nucleotides read TGTGCCAGCAGCCAGGATGGCGGAAAGCAGTACTTC.

This chain joins TRBV7-9 and TRBJ1-2; tentatively, D is TRBD1 (5 bases). The CDR3 totals 14 residues. CDR1 SEHNR and CDR2 FQNEAQ come from the germline V gene (reference sequence). V shed 3 bases and J shed 4 bases, with 12 bases lying between them. The DNA of the CDR3 is TGTGCCAGCAGCTTCTCTACAGGCCTCTATGGCTACACCTTC. This translates into CASSFSTGLYGYTF.

The rearrangement joins TRBV30 to TRBJ2-3, with D perhaps matching TRBD2 (6 bases). The V gene lost 4 bases and the J gene lost 7 bases, with 12 bases spanning the gap. Germline CDR1 is GTSNPN and CDR2 is SVGIG (reference sequence). The CDR3 has 12 amino acids. The CDR3 sequence: CAWTLTSNTQYF. CDR3 nucleotide sequence: TGTGCCTGGACCCTTACTAGCAATACGCAGTATTTT.

The rearrangement links TRBV30 to TRBJ1-3, with D unresolved. V was clipped by 4 bases and J by 1 base, with 14 bases between them. The CDR3 totals 15 residues. The germline V gene encodes CDR1 GTSNPN and CDR2 SVGIG (reference sequence). The CDR3 nucleotides read TGTGCCTGGACCCTCGGAGGTCTATCTGGAAACACCATATATTTT. Protein sequence: CAWTLGGLSGNTIYF.

The sample holds a few counts of this clone. This sequence joins TRBV9 and TRBJ2-5; 12 bases are a match to TRBD2. The germline CDR1 and CDR2 sequences are SGDLS and YYNGEE. The CDR3 has 15 residues. V lost 3 bases to trimming and J lost 5 bases; unmatched junction nucleotides: 5. The CDR3 nucleotides read TGTGCCAGCAGCGAAGCCGGGACTAGCGGGGAGACCCAGTACTTC. Translation gives CASSEAGTSGETQYF.

Points on this clone: A read error may account for a junction end that differs from germline. The V gene is TRBV7-7, the J gene TRBJ2-7, with 9 positions matching TRBD1. Germline V gene data show CDR1 as SSHAT and CDR2 as FNYEAQ (reference sequence). This CDR3 has 14 amino acids. As DNA, the CDR3 is TGTGCTAGCAGCTTAGGACAGGGGATCCACGAGCAGTACTTC. Its protein product is CASSLGQGIHEQYF.